This passage covers 3 T cell receptor beta chains from one sample sequenced in a study of blood T cell repertoires in COVID-19. Sequencing was performed with immunoSEQ multiplex PCR; in TCRdb, only in-frame clones are kept and a portion is missing. Here the sample spans about 330,000 clones, over 75% being singletons. The source material was peripheral blood. The origin of the receptors is a woman between 50 and 59 years old with active or convalescent COVID-19.

The genes are TRBV5-1 and TRBJ1-1, with 7 bases identical to TRBD1. Germline V gene lookup returns CDR1 SGHRS and CDR2 YFSETQ. The CDR3 is made up of 14 amino acids. Germline trimming cut 2 bases from V and 7 bases from J; bases unmatched to any gene: 8. CDR3 in amino acids: CASSLEPTGFEAFF. Here the CDR3 DNA reads TGCGCCAGCAGCTTAGAACCGACAGGGTTTGAAGCTTTCTTT.

The CDR3 nucleotides are TGTGCCAGCAGTTTTGGCCACCTTGACACCATATATTTT. Its translation is CASSFGHLDTIYF. The chain recombines TRBV28 with TRBJ1-3, with D uncertain. Germline V lookup: CDR1 MDHEN, CDR2 SYDVKM. Trimming took 3 bases from V and 8 from J, leaving 11 bases between them. CDR3 size: 13 residues.

This chain joins TRBV18 and TRBJ2-1; a possible D gene is TRBD2 (6 bases). CDR1 KGHSH and CDR2 LQKENI come from the germline V gene. V was cut by 1 base and J by 6 bases, with 13 bases left in between. This CDR3 spans 15 amino acids. The CDR3 loop is CASSPLAGWGNEQFF. CDR3 DNA sequence: TGTGCCAGCTCACCACTGGCGGGATGGGGCAATGAGCAGTTCTTC.